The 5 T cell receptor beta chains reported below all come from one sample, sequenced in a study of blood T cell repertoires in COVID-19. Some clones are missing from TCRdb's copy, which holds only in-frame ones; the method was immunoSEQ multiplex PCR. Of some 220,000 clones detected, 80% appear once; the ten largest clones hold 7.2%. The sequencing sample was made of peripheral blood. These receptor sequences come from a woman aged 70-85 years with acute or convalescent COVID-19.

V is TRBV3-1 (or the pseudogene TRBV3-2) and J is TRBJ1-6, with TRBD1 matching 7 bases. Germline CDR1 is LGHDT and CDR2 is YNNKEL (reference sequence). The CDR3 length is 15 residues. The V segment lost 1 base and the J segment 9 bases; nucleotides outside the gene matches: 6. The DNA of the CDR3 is TGTGCCAGCAGCCAAGTTGGACAGGCGGGTTCACCCCTCCACTTT. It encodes CASSQVGQAGSPLHF.

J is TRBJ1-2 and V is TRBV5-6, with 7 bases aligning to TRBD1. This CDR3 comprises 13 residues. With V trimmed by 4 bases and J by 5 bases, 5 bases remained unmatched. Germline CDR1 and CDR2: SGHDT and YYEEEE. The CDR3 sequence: CASSPTGDYGYTF. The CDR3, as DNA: TGTGCCAGCAGCCCTACAGGGGATTATGGCTACACCTTC.

The CDR3 DNA reads TGTGCCAGCAGCGTGGTGGGAGGAGGGGATACGCAGTATTTT. This gives the protein CASSVVGGGDTQYF. This sequence joins TRBV9 and TRBJ2-3; weak D call: TRBD2 (6 bases). With 2 bases removed from V and 6 bases from J, the gap between germline ends came to 13 bases. Germline CDR1 is SGDLS and CDR2 is YYNGEE. This CDR3 contains 14 residues.

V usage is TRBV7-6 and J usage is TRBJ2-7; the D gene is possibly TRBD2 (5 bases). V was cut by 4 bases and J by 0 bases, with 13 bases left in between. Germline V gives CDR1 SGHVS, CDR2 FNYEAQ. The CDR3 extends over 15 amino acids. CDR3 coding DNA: TGTGCCAGCAGCTCTTATCGAGGGAGCTCCTACGAGCAGTACTTC. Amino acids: CASSSYRGSSYEQYF.

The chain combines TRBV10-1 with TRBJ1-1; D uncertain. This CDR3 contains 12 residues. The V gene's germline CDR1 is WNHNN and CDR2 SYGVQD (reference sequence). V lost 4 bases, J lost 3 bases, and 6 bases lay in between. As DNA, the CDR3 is TGCGCCAGCAGTGGAGGAGACACTGAAGCTTTCTTT. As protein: CASSGGDTEAFF.